The source of this T cell receptor beta chain is a study of T cell repertoires in ileal Crohn's disease. To note about this clone: What it recognizes is unknown.

CDR1 and CDR2 from the germline V gene are SEHNR and FQNEAQ (reference sequence). Trimming left V 4 bases short and J 2 bases short, with 12 bases between. The CDR3 length is 15 residues. General study findings and limits: All patients with clonality above 26.8% had endoscopic recurrence. Mucosal expansions were suggested to be mainly CD8 T cells.

The table came from immunoSEQ multiplex PCR; TCRdb's copy has only in-frame clones and leaves some out. The sample holds about 8,400 clones, 80% seen once. The chain couples TRBV7-9 to TRBJ1-5, with D uncertain. Sequencing was performed on ileal tissue. The clonotype was recovered from an adult with Crohn's disease. The CDR3 DNA reads TGTGCCAGCAGCTCGGACGGTATGGGCAATCAGCCCCAGCATTTT. As protein: CASSSDGMGNQPQHF.